This T cell receptor beta chain was identified in a study of blood T cells in healthy people across ages (dated by TCRdb to between 2015 and 2016). General notes on the study: In model experiments, template switching captured about one uniquely barcoded TCR beta cDNA molecule for every two T cells. Using deep sequencing normalized with unique cDNA molecular identifiers, the study measured how TCR beta repertoire diversity changes with age. Four age groups were formed from the donors: young (average approximately 17 years), middle-aged (approximately 40), aged (under 70) and long-lived (about 75). For two donors (one aged 18 to 30 and one aged 80 or older), the study analyzed two additional independent replicas of 1 million unique cDNA reads from the same blood draw. To avoid experimental bias, donors of different ages were spread randomly across the sequencing lanes. Study-wide conclusions, independent of this receptor: Compared with the aged group, the long-lived group had more naive CD4+ T cells, fewer expanded clones and increased TCR diversity, a pattern suggesting age selection. Estimates of total diversity based on one million sequenced T cells were regarded as lower bounds and as underestimates. Observed TCR beta diversity per million T cells fell roughly linearly with age, and a significant reduction was already apparent by age about 36. Donor CMV infection status was unknown, potentially confounding age-related changes in expanded clonotypes. Bulk unsorted PBMC profiling prevented conclusive comparison of naive and antigen-experienced compartments. There was a strong correlation between observed TCR beta diversity and the percentage of naive T cells measured by flow cytometry.

Library creation used 5' RACE. This sample was sequenced with an Illumina HiSeq 2500. The second PCR ran for about 6 to 11 cycles and used a J-beta primer mix along with a sample-barcoded 5' primer. A template-switch 5' adaptor carrying 12 random nucleotides introduced a unique molecular identifier onto each TCR beta cDNA molecule. Each sample yielded at least 2.5 million CDR3-containing paired-end reads. First-strand cDNA was synthesized from all RNA with the Mint cDNA synthesis kit, primed by a TRBC-specific oligonucleotide. After uracil-DNA glycosylase treatment, a first 18-cycle PCR used universal primers M1SS and BC2_uni_R on all cDNA. Per the source publication's procedure: For normalization, 1 million high-quality reads, each with a distinct molecular identifier, were randomly selected from each sample. Instead of being binned into consensus sequences, reads with shared molecular identifiers were discarded. MiTCR, run with a Q25 quality threshold and the strictest error-elimination algorithm, handled CDR3 identification, clonotype clustering and error correction. A nonparametric unseen species model with Euler transformation was used to estimate lower-bound total TCR beta diversity. TCRdb trimmed the raw reads at Q25, called clones with MiXCR and kept productive beta chains. Every distinct CDR3 protein forms one entry, paired with its most common genes and DNA. These V and J calls are TCRdb output, not the study's own analysis. The sample includes under 2 million distinct CDR3 sequences, with 30% to 40% observed a single time. Approximately 10% of the sample goes to the ten largest clones.

Counted from cysteine to phenylalanine, this CDR3 has 12 amino acids. Kept here is only the CDR3 DNA, which spans 36 bases and is read in frame from base 1. According to the germline V gene (reference sequence), CDR1 reads DFQATT and CDR2 reads SNEGSKA. Systemically healthy Caucasian individuals from Russia, some 40 in total and aged about 6 to 95 years, were included as donors. Roughly 10 milliliters of peripheral blood were drawn from each donor into EDTA-treated Vacutainer tubes. PBMCs were isolated by Ficoll-Paque density-gradient centrifugation, with at least 6.5 million obtained per sample. Trizol reagent was used to extract total RNA from the PBMCs, yielding at least 5.5 micrograms per sample. Naive CD45RAhigh/CD27high T cell percentages were measured by flow cytometry on a PBMC aliquot from every donor. In its sample, this clonotype was seen once. Its antigen is still unknown. At one end, the junction sequence differs from germline, possibly due to a read error.

This sequence originates from a woman aged 30 to 39 in good health. Sequencing was done on a sample of blood. The chain is made from TRBV20-1 and TRBJ2-3; no D segment can be confidently identified. The nucleotide sequence reads TGCAGTGCTACCCCTTTGCCAGATGCGCAGTATTTT. This codes for CSATPLPDAQYF.